This passage covers 8 T cell receptor beta chains from one sample sequenced in a study of T cell responses to AZD1222 COVID-19 vaccine. Clones were read by immunoSEQ multiplex PCR, and TCRdb kept only the in-frame ones, dropping some. The table shows over 140,000 clones, with roughly 92% occurring only once. The sample was peripheral blood, taken on day 0 of AZD1222 vaccination. The receptors derive from an adult in good health.

The chain links TRBV12-3 or TRBV12-4 to TRBJ2-7; tentatively, D is TRBD1 (6 bases). V was pared by 2 bases and J by 12 bases, with 14 bases between. The CDR3 has 12 residues. The CDR3 loop is CASSLPQGPGYF. The CDR3 coding sequence is TGTGCCAGCAGTTTACCCCAGGGGCCGGGGTACTTC.

This sequence joins TRBV6-5 and TRBJ2-3; 11 bases are shared with TRBD2. The CDR3 runs to 15 residues. Trimming took 7 bases from V and 2 from J; bases not matched to a gene: 5. Germline values: CDR1 MNHEY, CDR2 SVGAGI. The CDR3 region has the DNA TGTGCCAGCACCCTACTAGCGGGGGCCACAGATACGCAGTATTTT. This gives the protein CASTLLAGATDTQYF.

The chain links TRBV5-4 to TRBJ1-2; 8 bases map to TRBD1. After removal of 4 bases from V and 7 bases from J, the junction contained 6 bases not matched to a gene. The CDR3 is 13 amino acids. Germline assignment: CDR1 SGHNT and CDR2 YYREEE (reference sequence). CDR3 loop: CASSPDRVGGYTF. DNA for the CDR3: TGTGCCAGCAGCCCGGACAGGGTCGGTGGCTACACCTTC. The complete variable domain, with remaining parts taken from reference TRBV5-4 and TRBJ1-2, reads ETGVTQSPTHLIKTRGQQVTLRCSSQSGHNTVSWYQQALGQGPQFIFQYYREEENGRGNFPPRFSGLQFPNYSSELNVNALELDDSALYLCASSPDRVGGYTFGSGTRLTVV.

The chain has TRBV6-5 and TRBJ1-4; the D gene is possibly TRBD1 (5 bases). Germline loops: CDR1 MNHEY, CDR2 SVGAGI. V was cut by 3 bases and J by 4 bases, with 15 bases left in between. This CDR3 contains 16 residues. This CDR3 is CASSYSYPGGNEKLFF. CDR3 nucleotide sequence: TGTGCCAGCAGTTATAGTTACCCTGGGGGTAATGAAAAACTGTTTTTT.

The CDR3 bases are TGTGCCAGCAGCTTATCACTGGGAGGGACAGGGCTGGTCTACACCTTC. It yields the protein CASSLSLGGTGLVYTF. The chain couples TRBV5-5 to TRBJ1-2, with TRBD1 matching over 9 bases. The germline gives CDR1 SGHKS, CDR2 YYEKEE (reference sequence). The junction had 15 bases not matched to a gene; V was cut back by 2 bases and J by 10 bases. The CDR3 sequence is 16 residues long.

The chain is built from TRBV15 and TRBJ2-4; the D is unclear. The V gene lost 1 base and the J gene lost 0 bases, with 13 bases spanning the gap. Germline lookup yields CDR1 LNHNV and CDR2 YYDKDF (reference sequence). The CDR3 consists of 17 residues. The CDR3 region has the DNA TGTGCCACCAGCAGAGTCCCCTTTGCCATAGCCAAAAACATTCAGTACTTC. Translation: CATSRVPFAIAKNIQYF.

The V call is TRBV7-2, the J call TRBJ2-7; tentatively, D is TRBD1 (6 bases). The CDR3 is made up of 15 amino acids. Deletions cut 5 bases from V and 3 bases from J, with 17 bases between. Germline-derived CDR1 and CDR2 are SGHTA and FQGNSA. This CDR3 is CASSPNRDTFYEQYF. The DNA of the CDR3 is TGTGCCAGCAGCCCCAACCGGGACACATTCTACGAGCAGTACTTC.

J is TRBJ2-6 and V is TRBV19; D gene unclear. Trimming pared 5 bases from V and 3 bases from J, leaving 14 bases between. CDR1 and CDR2 (germline): LNHDA, SQIVND (reference sequence). This CDR3 contains 16 residues. CDR3 residues: CASSPSGGLGANVLTF. CDR3 bases: TGTGCCAGTAGTCCTAGTGGCGGTCTTGGGGCCAACGTCCTGACTTTC.